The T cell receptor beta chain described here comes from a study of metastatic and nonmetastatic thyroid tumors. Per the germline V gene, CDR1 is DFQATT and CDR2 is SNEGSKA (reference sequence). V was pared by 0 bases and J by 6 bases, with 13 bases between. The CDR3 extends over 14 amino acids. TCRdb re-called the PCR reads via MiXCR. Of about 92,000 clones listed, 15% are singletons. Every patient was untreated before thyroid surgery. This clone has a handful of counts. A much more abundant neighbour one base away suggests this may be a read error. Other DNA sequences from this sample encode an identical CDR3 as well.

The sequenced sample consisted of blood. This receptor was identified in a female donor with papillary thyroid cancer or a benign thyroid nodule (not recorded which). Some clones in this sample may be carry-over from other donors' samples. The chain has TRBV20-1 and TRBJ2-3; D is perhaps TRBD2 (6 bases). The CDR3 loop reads CSARDSERVDTQYF. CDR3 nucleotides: TGCAGTGCTAGAGACTCAGAGCGGGTGGATACGCAGTATTTT.